The 21 T cell receptor beta chains given below trace back to one sample, sequenced in a study of neurological immune-mediated disorders. TCRdb reprocessed the 5' RACE reads via MiXCR and lists one record per CDR3 protein. The sample has about 66,000 distinct CDR3 sequences; around 3% are singletons. Sequenced: PBMCs. All receptors come from a man aged 40-49 years with multiple sclerosis.

Many counts were recorded for this clonotype. The chain carries TRBV12-3 or TRBV12-4 and TRBJ2-2, with D uncertain. CDR3 length: 13 residues. Trimming took 2 bases from V and 7 from J, leaving 8 bases between them. The CDR3 region has the DNA TGTGCCAGCAGTTTACGCCTTGGCGGGGAGCTGTTTTTT. This codes for CASSLRLGGELFF.

This clonotype has at least ten counts. The V call is TRBV12-3 or TRBV12-4, the J call TRBJ1-5; maybe TRBD1 (5 bases). The CDR3 contains 15 residues. Trimming cost V 3 bases and J 7 bases, with 16 bases left between them. CDR3: CASSFSREARQPQHF. For the CDR3, the DNA is TGTGCCAGCAGTTTCAGCAGGGAGGCCCGGCAGCCCCAGCATTTT.

In its sample, this clonotype was seen many times. The chain links TRBV5-1 to TRBJ2-7; D is possibly TRBD1 (6 bases). CDR1 is SGHRS and CDR2 is YFSETQ in the germline V gene. This CDR3 comprises 15 residues. V dropped 4 bases and J dropped 3 bases, with 17 bases sitting between them. CDR3 residues: CASSTQQGISYEQYF. CDR3 in DNA: TGCGCCAGCAGCACCCAACAGGGAATAAGCTACGAGCAGTACTTC.

This clonotype occurred a few times. Since a much larger clone is just one base distant, this may be a read error. The rearrangement links TRBV20-1 to TRBJ1-6, with TRBD1 matching 8 bases. The CDR3 length is 16 residues. Germline assignment: CDR1 DFQATT and CDR2 SNEGSKA (reference sequence). The CDR3 coding sequence is TGCAGTGCTAGAGATCCCACAACAGGGGGGAATTCACCCCTCAACTTT. As protein: CSARDPTTGGNSPLNF.

This clonotype was detected ten times or more. V gene TRBV29-1 combines with J gene TRBJ1-2, with 9 bases that match TRBD1. Germline V gives CDR1 SQVTM, CDR2 ANQGSEA. This CDR3 region has 12 residues. Germline trimming cut 7 bases from V and 1 base from J; bases unmatched to any gene: 1. CDR3 sequence reads: CSAGQGNYGYTF. CDR3 nucleotides: TGCAGCGCGGGACAGGGTAACTATGGCTACACCTTC.

A few counts support this clonotype. The chain links TRBV3-1 to TRBJ2-1, with D perhaps matching TRBD2 (6 bases). Trimming took 1 base from V and 8 from J, leaving 9 bases between them. The V gene's germline CDR1 is LGHDT and CDR2 YNNKEL (reference sequence). The CDR3 has 13 residues. The CDR3 sequence is CASSQAGTHEQFF. CDR3 nucleotide sequence: TGTGCCAGCAGCCAAGCCGGGACTCATGAGCAGTTCTTC.

This clonotype was recorded many times. The J gene is TRBJ2-5, the V gene TRBV20-1; 11 nucleotides agree with TRBD2. The CDR3 runs 15 residues. CDR1 and CDR2 (germline): DFQATT, SNEGSKA (reference sequence). After removal of 4 bases from V and 6 bases from J, the junction contained 10 bases not matched to a gene. The CDR3 sequence is CSAMTSGISKKTQYF. DNA for the CDR3: TGCAGTGCTATGACTAGCGGGATTTCGAAGAAGACCCAGTACTTC.

This clonotype was detected many times. The CDR3 spells CASSDRTEGKLFF. The CDR3, as DNA: TGCGCCAGCAGCGACCGGACAGAGGGAAAACTGTTTTTT. The chain joins TRBV5-1 to TRBJ1-4, with D maybe TRBD1 (6 bases). The length of the CDR3 is 13 residues. Trimming shortened V by 4 bases and J by 10 bases, and 14 bases separated the two germline ends. Germline loops: CDR1 SGHRS, CDR2 YFSETQ.

The table lists this clonotype with many counts. The chain combines TRBV20-1 with TRBJ1-1; D gene unclear. This CDR3 contains 11 residues. Germline-derived CDR1 and CDR2 are DFQATT and SNEGSKA (reference sequence). With 0 bases removed from V and 8 bases from J, the gap between germline ends came to 7 bases. CDR3 sequence: CSAREGGEAFF. In DNA form, the CDR3 reads TGCAGTGCTAGAGAAGGTGGGGAAGCTTTCTTT.

This clonotype was detected many times. The CDR3 loop is CASSLEVTGDTGELFF. The DNA for the CDR3 is TGTGCCAGCAGCCTCGAGGTGACAGGGGACACCGGGGAGCTGTTTTTT. The chain recombines TRBV5-6 with TRBJ2-2, with 8 nucleotides matching TRBD1. Germline loops: CDR1 SGHDT, CDR2 YYEEEE. After removal of 4 bases from V and 3 bases from J, the junction contained 8 bases not matched to a gene. The CDR3 is made up of 16 amino acids.

This clonotype was seen only a few times. This chain connects TRBV14 to TRBJ1-6, with 7 bases lining up with TRBD1. With V trimmed by 4 bases and J by 2 bases, 5 bases remained unmatched. The CDR3 totals 16 residues. Germline V gene sequence: CDR1 SGHDN, CDR2 FVKESK. The CDR3 here is CASSLAGTAYNSPLHF. The CDR3 coding sequence is TGTGCCAGCAGCCTCGCCGGGACAGCCTATAATTCACCCCTCCACTTT.

This clonotype was counted at least ten times. The genes are TRBV6-5 and TRBJ2-1; D may be TRBD1 or TRBD2 (7 bases each). The CDR3 runs to 15 residues. V shed 7 bases and J shed 10 bases, with 23 bases lying between them. Germline V lookup: CDR1 MNHEY, CDR2 SVGAGI. DNA of the CDR3: TGTGCCAGCACCCTACAGCCAGGGGGGGGCCTGGAGCAGTTCTTC. Translated, it gives CASTLQPGGGLEQFF.

This clonotype was counted at least ten times. This chain links TRBV20-1 with TRBJ2-1; D is ambiguous. CDR1 and CDR2 from the germline V gene are DFQATT and SNEGSKA (reference sequence). The ends were cut back, 0 bases at V and 9 bases at J, with 9 bases in the middle. The CDR3 is made up of 12 amino acids. The CDR3 sequence is CSARDQVGEQFF. CDR3 in DNA: TGCAGTGCTAGAGATCAGGTTGGTGAGCAGTTCTTC.

In its sample, this clonotype was seen many times. This sequence joins TRBV7-2 and TRBJ2-5; D may be TRBD2 (7 bases). Per the germline V gene, CDR1 is SGHTA and CDR2 is FQGNSA. This CDR3 is 14 amino acids long. Trimming took 5 bases from V and 5 from J, leaving 15 bases between them. CDR3 residues: CASSRGGAGETQYF. The CDR3 DNA reads as TGTGCCAGCAGCCGAGGGGGGGCCGGGGAGACCCAGTACTTC.

In nucleotides, the CDR3 is TGTGCCAGCAGTGGACGGGGTCGAAACGGGGAGCTGTTTTTT. It is translated as CASSGRGRNGELFF. The chain joins TRBV2 to TRBJ2-2; D may be TRBD2 (5 bases). Germline CDR1 is SNHLY and CDR2 is FYNNEI. The CDR3 contains 14 residues. The V and J ends lost 4 bases and 7 bases respectively, with 13 bases between them.

This clonotype was detected ten times or more. The J gene is TRBJ1-5, the V gene TRBV27; TRBD1 might be the D (5 bases). Germline V gene sequence: CDR1 MNHEY, CDR2 SMNVEV (reference sequence). Trimming stripped 5 bases from V and 0 bases from J, with 11 bases between. This CDR3 comprises 15 residues. CDR3 sequence reads: CASSQGATSNQPQHF. DNA for the CDR3: TGTGCCAGCAGTCAGGGAGCTACTAGCAATCAGCCCCAGCATTTT.

This clonotype was detected ten times or more. The CDR3 spells CASSYDPRNTEAFF. The CDR3 coding sequence is TGTGCCAGCAGTTACGACCCCCGGAACACTGAAGCTTTCTTT. V and J are TRBV6-5 and TRBJ1-1, with no clear D. Per the germline V gene, CDR1 is MNHEY and CDR2 is SVGAGI. Trimming stripped 2 bases from V and 1 base from J, with 8 bases between. The CDR3 contains 14 residues.

This clonotype was counted ten times or more. The chain carries TRBV4-2 and TRBJ2-7; 8 bases align to TRBD2. Trimming at V came to 1 base and at J to 4 bases, leaving 3 bases not matched to a gene. This CDR3 contains 14 residues. Germline CDR1 and CDR2: LGHNA and YNFKEQ. This CDR3 is CASSQGGLGYEQYF. The CDR3 DNA reads as TGTGCCAGCAGCCAAGGGGGACTAGGGTACGAGCAGTACTTC.

This clonotype appeared many times. This chain links TRBV5-1 with TRBJ2-1; possible D gene TRBD1, 5 bases. Germline CDR1 is SGHRS and CDR2 is YFSETQ. CDR3 length: 16 amino acids. V lost 0 bases and J 0 bases, leaving 10 bases between the germline ends. CDR3 protein: CASSLDRPSSYNEQFF. The CDR3 DNA reads as TGCGCCAGCAGCTTGGACAGGCCAAGCTCCTACAATGAGCAGTTCTTC.

The sample holds a few counts of this clonotype. The V and J genes are TRBV12-3 or TRBV12-4 and TRBJ1-1, with D possibly being TRBD1 (6 bases). V was trimmed by 1 base and J by 7 bases, leaving 13 bases between them. The CDR3 length is 14 residues. CDR3: CASSLGDIRVEAFF. CDR3 sequence (DNA): TGTGCCAGCAGTTTAGGGGACATTAGGGTTGAAGCTTTCTTT.

This clonotype was seen many times. This sequence joins TRBV7-9 and TRBJ1-1; TRBD1 aligns across 7 bases. J was trimmed by 0 bases and V by 4 bases; bases with no gene match: 20. CDR1 SEHNR and CDR2 FQNEAQ come from the germline V gene (reference sequence). The CDR3 covers 20 residues. The CDR3 protein is CASSSYRRDRLLFLNTEAFF. The CDR3, as DNA: TGTGCCAGCAGCTCTTACCGCCGGGACAGACTCCTATTCTTGAACACTGAAGCTTTCTTT. Combining the CDR3 with reference TRBV7-9 and TRBJ1-1 gives the whole variable domain DTGVSQNPRHKITKRGQNVTFRCDPISEHNRLYWYRQTLGQGPEFLTYFQNEAQLEKSRLLSDRFSAERPKGSFSTLEIQRTEQGDSAMYLCASSSYRRDRLLFLNTEAFFGQGTRLTVV.